These 25 T cell receptor beta chains share one sample of origin, sequenced in a study of long-term antiretroviral therapy in people with HIV. They ran version v3.0 of the immunoSEQ assay at survey level. The data were produced by immunoSEQ multiplex PCR, yet TCRdb's version contains in-frame clones alone and is incomplete. Counted here are about 32,000 clones, roughly 94% occurring once; the ten biggest clones make up 3.6%. Sequences were derived from unsorted PBMCs, sampled 4.1 years after starting antiretroviral therapy. Receptors were obtained from a woman in her forties or fifties with HIV.

This chain connects TRBV5-1 to TRBJ1-1; no reliable D call. The CDR3 runs to 14 residues. The V end was cut by 1 base, the J end by 0 bases, with 7 bases between. CDR1 is SGHRS, CDR2 YFSETQ, per germline. CDR3 in amino acids: CASSLTDMNTEAFF. The CDR3 bases are TGCGCCAGCAGCTTGACAGACATGAACACTGAAGCTTTCTTT.

The chain carries TRBV19 and TRBJ1-5; the match to TRBD1 covers 9 bases. The germline V gene encodes CDR1 LNHDA and CDR2 SQIVND (reference sequence). CDR3 size: 14 residues. V lost 5 bases and J lost 5; bases outside the gene matches: 4. DNA for the CDR3: TGTGCCAGTAGTGCAGGACAGGGGCATCAGCCCCAGCATTTT. Protein sequence: CASSAGQGHQPQHF.

This chain links TRBV27 with TRBJ1-1; 8 bases line up with TRBD1. Germline V lookup: CDR1 MNHEY, CDR2 SMNVEV (reference sequence). The CDR3 consists of 15 residues. Trimming cost V 0 bases and J 9 bases; bases outside gene matches: 9. Here the CDR3 DNA reads TGTGCCAGCAGTTTATCAAGTCGGGGACAGGAAAAAGCTTTCTTT. This codes for CASSLSSRGQEKAFF.

This clone was observed a single time. This rearrangement joins TRBV7-9 to TRBJ2-7; no clear D. Germline-derived CDR1 and CDR2 are SEHNR and FQNEAQ (reference sequence). V was shortened by 4 bases and J by 2 bases, with 18 bases between the two germline ends. This CDR3 is 16 amino acids long. CDR3 sequence (DNA): TGTGCCAGCAGCTCCAGCAGAATTATACGGACCTACGAGCAGTACTTC. Translation gives CASSSSRIIRTYEQYF.

This chain uses TRBV4-1 with TRBJ1-1, with a tentative D call TRBD1 (6 bases). Germline values: CDR1 MGHRA, CDR2 YSYEKL. Trimming removed 5 bases at V and 3 bases at J, with 13 bases between. The CDR3 has 14 residues. CDR3 in DNA: TGCGCCAGCAGCGTACAGGGAGGGGACACTGAAGCTTTCTTT. Translation gives CASSVQGGDTEAFF.

The J gene is TRBJ2-1, the V gene TRBV4-1, with 10 bases identical to TRBD2. Germline-derived CDR1 and CDR2 are MGHRA and YSYEKL. The CDR3 runs 15 residues. Germline trimming cut 4 bases from V and 6 bases from J; bases unmatched to any gene: 6. The CDR3 nucleotides are TGCGCCAGCAGCCGAGCGGGGGGGCTCGGCAATGAGCAGTTCTTC. Protein sequence: CASSRAGGLGNEQFF.

This chain connects TRBV2 to TRBJ2-7; 9 nucleotides match TRBD1. CDR1 is SNHLY and CDR2 is FYNNEI in the germline V gene. The V segment lost 4 bases and the J segment 3 bases; nucleotides outside the gene matches: 1. The CDR3 extends over 13 amino acids. CDR3 in amino acids: CASSGQGVYEQYF. The CDR3 DNA sequence: TGTGCCAGCAGTGGACAGGGGGTCTACGAGCAGTACTTC.

This clone came up a few times. This chain joins TRBV5-1 and TRBJ1-1; D call uncertain. Germline CDR1 SGHRS, CDR2 YFSETQ. Trimming shortened V by 5 bases and J by 6 bases, and 14 bases separated the two germline ends. The CDR3 is made up of 13 amino acids. The CDR3, as DNA: TGCGCCAGCAGGAATGCGGGGATCCCTGAAGCTTTCTTT. Translation: CASRNAGIPEAFF.

The rearrangement uses TRBV9 and TRBJ1-2; 11 nucleotides align to TRBD1. Germline V gives CDR1 SGDLS, CDR2 YYNGEE. Trimming at V came to 3 bases and at J to 7 bases, leaving 11 bases not matched to a gene. CDR3 length equals 16 residues. The CDR3 DNA reads as TGTGCCAGCAGCGAAGGACAGGGGGCTTTGTATGGTGGCTACACCTTC. Protein product: CASSEGQGALYGGYTF.

This rearrangement joins TRBV6-6 to TRBJ1-1, with TRBD1 as a possible D gene (5 bases). Trimming removed 10 bases at V and 3 bases at J, with 18 bases between. CDR1 is MNHNY, CDR2 SVGAGI, per germline (reference sequence). The CDR3 covers 14 residues. CDR3 sequence: CATQIGAGDTEAFF. The CDR3 DNA follows: TGTGCCACCCAAATCGGGGCCGGGGACACTGAAGCTTTCTTT.

This clone is a singleton in its sample. The V gene is TRBV5-1, the J gene TRBJ1-1; perhaps TRBD1 as D (5 bases). Per the germline V gene, CDR1 is SGHRS and CDR2 is YFSETQ. V was trimmed by 7 bases and J by 3 bases, leaving 16 bases between them. The CDR3 extends over 14 amino acids. This CDR3 reads CASSGGGADTEAFF. The CDR3 region has the DNA TGCGCCAGCTCCGGCGGGGGTGCAGACACTGAAGCTTTCTTT. The variable domain in full, with the rest retrieved from reference TRBV5-1 and TRBJ1-1, is KAGVTQTPRYLIKTRGQQVTLSCSPISGHRSVSWYQQTPGQGLQFLFEYFSETQRNKGNFPGRFSGRQFSNSRSEMNVSTLELGDSALYLCASSGGGADTEAFFGQGTRLTVV.

The gene calls are TRBV5-3 and TRBJ2-1, with 7 bases identical to TRBD2. TRBV5-3 is marked as an open reading frame, function uncertain. Losses at the gene ends were 9 bases for V and 8 bases for J; bases not matched to a gene: 14. The CDR3 extends over 14 amino acids. The CDR3 sequence is CATPFGGGSHEQFF. The CDR3 nucleotides are TGTGCCACCCCCTTTGGGGGGGGTTCCCATGAGCAGTTCTTC.

This chain links TRBV2 with TRBJ2-1; D is undetermined. The germline V gene encodes CDR1 SNHLY and CDR2 FYNNEI. The CDR3 is 10 residues long. V shed 8 bases and J shed 7 bases, with 6 bases lying between them. As DNA, the CDR3 is TGTGCCAGCTGGATGAATGAGCAGTTCTTC. Protein: CASWMNEQFF.

This chain uses TRBV4-2 with TRBJ2-1; 12 bases line up with TRBD2. The trim removed 0 bases at V and 5 bases at J, leaving 11 bases unmatched. Per germline, CDR1 LGHNA and CDR2 YNFKEQ. This CDR3 has 19 residues. CDR3: CASSQDRPSLAGGHNEQFF. The CDR3 DNA reads TGTGCCAGCAGCCAAGATCGTCCCTCCCTAGCGGGGGGGCACAATGAGCAGTTCTTC.

This clone was found once. The V and J genes are TRBV6-5 and TRBJ2-7; TRBD1 aligns across 7 bases. V dropped 6 bases and J dropped 2; count of bases not matched to a gene: 7. The CDR3 extends over 14 amino acids. Per germline, CDR1 MNHEY and CDR2 SVGAGI. The CDR3 spells CASSYRDSAYEQYF. CDR3 bases: TGTGCCAGCAGCTACCGGGACAGCGCCTACGAGCAGTACTTC.

The chain uses TRBV19 and TRBJ1-2; D may be TRBD1 (6 bases). The germline V and J ends were trimmed by 5 bases and 8 bases, with 15 bases remaining between them. Germline values: CDR1 LNHDA, CDR2 SQIVND (reference sequence). The CDR3 runs to 13 residues. CDR3 loop: CASSAWGARGYTF. Written as DNA, the CDR3 is TGTGCCAGTAGTGCGTGGGGGGCGCGGGGCTACACCTTC.

The V gene is TRBV10-2, the J gene TRBJ1-3; no clear D. The CDR3 length is 16 residues. V was cut by 1 base and J by 7 bases, with 17 bases left in between. Germline values: CDR1 WSHSY, CDR2 SAAADI. The CDR3 nucleotides read TGCGCCAGCAGTGAGTTCCCGGGCGGATCAAGGAACACCATATATTTT. Encoded protein: CASSEFPGGSRNTIYF.

This clone was observed a single time. The CDR3 reads CASSSGGGADNEQFF. The CDR3 DNA reads TGTGCCAGCAGCTCGGGCGGGGGGGCCGACAATGAGCAGTTCTTC. The V and J genes are TRBV5-4 and TRBJ2-1, with TRBD2 identical over 9 bases. CDR1 is SGHNT and CDR2 is YYREEE in the germline V gene (reference sequence). The CDR3 sequence is 15 residues long. V trimming: 3 bases; J trimming: 5 bases; junction bases outside the gene matches: 6.

This clone came up once. The chain couples TRBV2 to TRBJ2-5; 11 bases align to TRBD2. The V gene end was trimmed by 2 bases and the J gene end by 2 bases; junction bases not matched to a gene: 1. The CDR3 covers 15 residues. Germline values: CDR1 SNHLY, CDR2 FYNNEI. The CDR3 loop is CASSEPSGRQETQYF. As DNA, the CDR3 is TGTGCCAGCAGTGAACCTAGCGGGAGGCAAGAGACCCAGTACTTC.

The rearrangement joins TRBV28 to TRBJ1-2; TRBD1 might be the D (5 bases). Germline-derived CDR1 and CDR2 are MDHEN and SYDVKM. The CDR3 contains 13 residues. V was pared by 3 bases and J by 2 bases, with 7 bases between. The CDR3 region has the DNA TGTGCCAGCAGTTTCGAGGGGAACTATGGCTACACCTTC. Translation: CASSFEGNYGYTF.

About this clone itself: The same CDR3 is also encoded by other DNA sequences in this sample. The J gene is TRBJ2-7, the V gene TRBV7-9; 12 bases match TRBD1. CDR1 is SEHNR and CDR2 is FQNEAQ in the germline V gene (reference sequence). The CDR3 runs to 15 residues. J lost 5 bases, V lost 6 bases, and 8 bases had no gene match. The CDR3 bases are TGTGCCAGCAGTTCCGGGACAGGGGGCTTGAACGAGCAGTACTTC. This encodes CASSSGTGGLNEQYF. Full variable domain (missing parts from reference TRBV7-9 and TRBJ2-7): DTGVSQNPRHKITKRGQNVTFRCDPISEHNRLYWYRQTLGQGPEFLTYFQNEAQLEKSRLLSDRFSAERPKGSFSTLEIQRTEQGDSAMYLCASSSGTGGLNEQYFGPGTRLTVT.

The CDR3 sequence: CASMPASREKLFF. As DNA, the CDR3 is TGTGCCAGTATGCCCGCATCTAGGGAAAAACTGTTTTTT. J is TRBJ1-4 and V is TRBV19; D is unclear. The germline gives CDR1 LNHDA, CDR2 SQIVND (reference sequence). V was cut by 7 bases and J by 8 bases, with 14 bases left in between. This CDR3 region has 13 residues. The complete variable domain, with remaining parts taken from reference TRBV19 and TRBJ1-4, reads DGGITQSPKYLFRKEGQNVTLSCEQNLNHDAMYWYRQDPGQGLRLIYYSQIVNDFQKGDIAEGYSVSREKKESFPLTVTSAQKNPTAFYLCASMPASREKLFFGSGTQLSVL.

This clone has a handful of counts. The V and J genes are TRBV7-9 and TRBJ1-2, with a tentative D call TRBD1 (5 bases). The CDR3 has 13 amino acids. V was pared by 2 bases and J by 7 bases, with 11 bases between. The germline V gene encodes CDR1 SEHNR and CDR2 FQNEAQ (reference sequence). The CDR3 is CASSLLGELGYTF. The CDR3 nucleotides read TGTGCCAGCAGCTTACTGGGGGAGCTTGGCTACACCTTC.

V gene TRBV19 combines with J gene TRBJ2-5, with 11 nucleotides matching TRBD2. J lost 2 bases, V lost 0 bases, and 11 bases had no gene match. Per the germline V gene, CDR1 is LNHDA and CDR2 is SQIVND (reference sequence). The CDR3 is 19 residues long. CDR3 bases: TGTGCCAGTAGTATAGAACCGGGACTAGCGGACCCAAGACAAGAGACCCAGTACTTC. It translates to CASSIEPGLADPRQETQYF. The full variable domain, in which reference TRBV19 and TRBJ2-5 provide the parts outside the CDR3, is DGGITQSPKYLFRKEGQNVTLSCEQNLNHDAMYWYRQDPGQGLRLIYYSQIVNDFQKGDIAEGYSVSREKKESFPLTVTSAQKNPTAFYLCASSIEPGLADPRQETQYFGPGTRLLVL.

The chain employs TRBV6-5 and TRBJ1-1; D is perhaps TRBD1 (6 bases). Trimming stripped 2 bases from V and 3 bases from J, with 10 bases between. CDR1 and CDR2 (germline): MNHEY, SVGAGI. The CDR3 contains 14 residues. CDR3 sequence reads: CASSYGGADTEAFF. CDR3 nucleotides: TGTGCCAGCAGTTACGGGGGCGCAGACACTGAAGCTTTCTTT.